These 14 T cell receptor beta chains came from one sample sequenced in a study of beta chain features in type 1 diabetes. Since all of the isolated RNA was reverse transcribed, expressed TCRB transcripts were what got sequenced. TCRdb keeps only in-frame clones here, not all; method: immunoSEQ multiplex PCR. The sample holds approximately 170,000 clones, about 9.1% seen once. The sample was central memory CD4+ T cells from blood. The receptors shown here come from a woman aged 18-29 years in good health.

The rearrangement joins TRBV6-1 to TRBJ2-4, with 9 bases that match TRBD2. Trimming at V came to 2 bases and at J to 6 bases, leaving 5 bases not matched to a gene. Germline loops: CDR1 MNHNS, CDR2 SASEGT. The CDR3 covers 15 residues. The DNA of the CDR3 is TGTGCCAGCAGTGAACCGAGTAGCGGGGGAAACATTCAGTACTTC. Translation gives CASSEPSSGGNIQYF.

V usage is TRBV6-1 and J usage is TRBJ1-2; D gene unclear. There are 13 residues in the CDR3. Trimming removed 3 bases from V and 6 bases from J, with 11 bases in between. Germline loops: CDR1 MNHNS, CDR2 SASEGT. CDR3 nucleotides: TGTGCCAGCAGTGATAGGAGTGCGAATGGCTACACCTTC. It translates to CASSDRSANGYTF.

The sample holds a few counts of this clone. The CDR3 nucleotides read TGCGCCAGCAGCTTGGGACAGGCAAATCAGCCCCAGCATTTT. Its protein is CASSLGQANQPQHF. The chain combines TRBV5-1 with TRBJ1-5; D possibly corresponds to TRBD1 (6 bases). Trimming stripped 0 bases from V and 4 bases from J, with 8 bases between. Germline V gene lookup returns CDR1 SGHRS and CDR2 YFSETQ. This CDR3 contains 14 residues. Full variable domain (outside the CDR3, taken from reference TRBV5-1 and TRBJ1-5): KAGVTQTPRYLIKTRGQQVTLSCSPISGHRSVSWYQQTPGQGLQFLFEYFSETQRNKGNFPGRFSGRQFSNSRSEMNVSTLELGDSALYLCASSLGQANQPQHFGDGTRLSIL.

This clone has just a few counts. The chain links TRBV30 to TRBJ1-2, with D hard to call. CDR3 length: 14 amino acids. Germline CDR1 and CDR2: GTSNPN and SVGIG (reference sequence). Trimming took 2 bases from V and 8 from J, leaving 18 bases between them. CDR3 loop: CAWSSNRGGGGYTF. CDR3 nucleotide sequence: TGTGCCTGGAGTTCCAACCGTGGTGGAGGCGGCTACACCTTC.

This clone was observed a handful of times. The CDR3 reads CASSQDPSLGGGEKLFF. The CDR3 nucleotides are TGCGCCAGCAGCCAAGACCCCTCATTGGGGGGAGGTGAAAAACTGTTTTTT. The rearrangement links TRBV4-1 to TRBJ1-4, with D perhaps matching TRBD1 (5 bases). Per the germline V gene, CDR1 is MGHRA and CDR2 is YSYEKL. V lost 0 bases to trimming and J lost 7 bases, with 18 bases between them. The CDR3 consists of 17 residues.

V is TRBV11-2 and J is TRBJ2-7; 9 bases are a match to TRBD2. The CDR3 sequence is 15 residues long. The J segment lost 12 bases and the V segment lost 3 bases, leaving 15 bases of the junction unmatched. Germline V gives CDR1 SGHAT, CDR2 FQNNGV. CDR3 amino acids: CASSFPRRQAGGLYF. For the CDR3, the DNA is TGTGCCAGCAGCTTTCCAAGGAGGCAAGCGGGAGGCCTGTACTTC.

This clone was counted a few times. The chain couples TRBV5-5 to TRBJ2-7; 9 positions match TRBD2. Germline CDR1 is SGHKS and CDR2 is YYEKEE (reference sequence). The CDR3 sequence is 14 residues long. The junction had 5 bases not matched to a gene; V was cut back by 1 base and J by 6 bases. The CDR3, as DNA: TGTGCCAGCAGCTTGCTGCGGGAGGGCGGCGAGCAGTACTTC. Protein product: CASSLLREGGEQYF.

This chain uses TRBV18 with TRBJ1-1; 10 positions agree with TRBD1. V lost 2 bases, J lost 3 bases, and 15 bases stayed unmatched. This CDR3 has 19 amino acids. Germline CDR1 and CDR2: KGHSH and LQKENI. The CDR3 DNA is TGTGCCAGCTCACCAACGTCGGTGGCTGCCGGGACAGGGGACACTGAAGCTTTCTTT. Protein sequence: CASSPTSVAAGTGDTEAFF.

This chain joins TRBV7-2 and TRBJ2-7, with 7 bases that match TRBD1. Germline V gene lookup returns CDR1 SGHTA and CDR2 FQGNSA. J was trimmed by 6 bases and V by 2 bases; bases with no gene match: 7. The CDR3 has 14 residues. CDR3 loop: CASSLWVGGVEQYF. The CDR3 nucleotides read TGTGCCAGCAGCTTATGGGTAGGGGGCGTCGAGCAGTACTTC.

The chain uses TRBV7-9 and TRBJ1-2; D is undetermined. Per germline, CDR1 SEHNR and CDR2 FQNEAQ (reference sequence). Trimming left V 6 bases short and J 8 bases short, with 10 bases between. The CDR3 is made up of 11 amino acids. DNA for the CDR3: TGTGCCAGCAGGCCGGAGGTGGGCTACACCTTC. Translating gives CASRPEVGYTF.

This clone was seen more than once but under ten times. The gene calls are TRBV2 and TRBJ2-2; 8 nucleotides agree with TRBD2. The length of the CDR3 is 15 residues. Germline CDR1 reads SNHLY; CDR2 reads FYNNEI. J was trimmed by 2 bases and V by 4 bases; bases with no gene match: 3. CDR3 region: CASSASGLNTGELFF. In DNA form, the CDR3 reads TGTGCCAGCAGTGCTAGCGGGCTTAACACCGGGGAGCTGTTTTTT.

As regards this clone: Other DNA variants within this sample encode the same CDR3. The J gene is TRBJ2-2, the V gene TRBV19; 10 positions agree with TRBD1. The CDR3 is 13 residues long. From germline, CDR1 is LNHDA and CDR2 SQIVND (reference sequence). The V and J ends lost 7 bases and 6 bases, in that order; junction bases with no gene match: 2. The CDR3 is CASTGQGAGELFF. CDR3 DNA: TGTGCCAGTACCGGACAGGGGGCCGGGGAGCTGTTTTTT.

This clone was detected only once. The V call is TRBV27, the J call TRBJ2-1, with unresolved D. Trimming took 1 base from V and 7 from J, leaving 11 bases between them. Germline CDR1 MNHEY, CDR2 SMNVEV (reference sequence). The CDR3 runs 14 residues. In nucleotides, the CDR3 is TGTGCCAGCAGTTTATGGGCTTCTAATAATGAGCAGTTCTTC. Protein: CASSLWASNNEQFF.

This clone was counted a few times. The CDR3 DNA follows: TGTGCCAGCAGCTTAGGGGCTGGGGCACAGTATGGCTACACCTTC. Its translation is CASSLGAGAQYGYTF. The chain employs TRBV7-2 and TRBJ1-2; a possible D gene is TRBD1 (5 bases). From germline, CDR1 is SGHTA and CDR2 FQGNSA. V was clipped by 1 base and J by 5 bases, with 14 bases between them. There are 15 residues in the CDR3.